The 5 T cell receptor beta chains listed next were all sequenced from one sample in a study of shared clonotypes between healthy human individuals. Assay: immunoSEQ multiplex PCR; the TCRdb copy retains only in-frame clones and omits some. The table records about 690,000 clones, 90% of them present only once. What was sequenced was memory CD8+ T cells from PBMCs. The sample's subset: CD45RO+ cells pooled with CCR7-negative TemRA cells. The receptors shown here come from a man aged 18 to 29 in good health. Some clones in this sample may be carry-over from other donors' samples.

About this clone: Other DNA sequences within the sample encode an identical CDR3. The chain links TRBV27 to TRBJ1-1; no reliable D call. The CDR3 has 12 residues. Germline assignment: CDR1 MNHEY and CDR2 SMNVEV (reference sequence). Trimming took 4 bases from V and 3 from J, leaving 6 bases between them. This CDR3 reads CASSSRYTEAFF. CDR3 coding DNA: TGTGCCAGCAGTTCCCGATACACTGAAGCTTTCTTT.

The gene calls are TRBV5-4 and TRBJ2-1; 9 bases match TRBD2. CDR1 and CDR2 (germline): SGHNT, YYREEE (reference sequence). V gave up 4 bases and J gave up 10 bases; unmatched junction bases: 9. This CDR3 has 14 amino acids. The CDR3 region has the DNA TGTGCCAGCAGCCTGGGACTAGCACCTTGGGAGCAGTTCTTC. Translating it yields CASSLGLAPWEQFF. The entire variable domain, with the rest obtained from reference TRBV5-4 and TRBJ2-1, is as follows: ETGVTQSPTHLIKTRGQQVTLRCSSQSGHNTVSWYQQALGQGPQFIFQYYREEENGRGNFPPRFSGLQFPNYSSELNVNALELDDSALYLCASSLGLAPWEQFFGPGTRLTVL.

V and J are TRBV6-1 and TRBJ2-7; 8 nucleotides align to TRBD1. Germline CDR1 is MNHNS and CDR2 is SASEGT. This CDR3 spans 15 amino acids. The trim removed 7 bases at V and 4 bases at J, leaving 12 bases unmatched. Here the CDR3 DNA reads TGTGCCAGCACCCCTCCTGGCAGGGGGCGGTACGAGCAGTACTTC. It codes for CASTPPGRGRYEQYF.

V gene TRBV6-1 combines with J gene TRBJ1-1; tentatively, D is TRBD1 (6 bases). CDR1 and CDR2 (germline): MNHNS, SASEGT. This CDR3 is built from 11 residues. V lost 6 bases, J lost 6 bases, and 8 bases lay in between. CDR3 sequence (DNA): TGTGCCAGCAGCTGGGGGCCTGAAGCTTTCTTT. Encoded protein: CASSWGPEAFF.

The CDR3 nucleotides read TGCGCCAGCAGCCCGTCCATCTCTCAGGGGGATACGCAGTATTTT. Its protein is CASSPSISQGDTQYF. V usage is TRBV5-1 and J usage is TRBJ2-3; D is possibly TRBD1 (6 bases). There are 15 residues in the CDR3. Looked up from germline, CDR1 is SGHRS and CDR2 is YFSETQ. V lost 4 bases, J lost 6 bases, and 18 bases lay in between.